These T cell receptor beta chains were read from a single sample in a study of blood T cell repertoires in COVID-19. Profiling relied on immunoSEQ multiplex PCR, and the TCRdb table lists in-frame clones only, not all of them. This repertoire shows around 130,000 clones, roughly four fifths found once; its top ten account for 11%. Sequences were obtained from peripheral blood. The receptors shown here come from a human donor in a cohort sampled during active COVID-19. CDR3s include the opening cysteine and the closing phenylalanine or tryptophan. A D gene is named only where the DNA matches it firmly.

d_call j_call v_call cdr3_aa
TRBD1 TRBJ1-1 TRBV19 CASRRDREATEAFF
TRBD2 TRBJ2-4 TRBV19 CASTKTIGSGGANYIQYF
- TRBJ2-7 TRBV12-2 CASRLASGGDEQYF
TRBD2 TRBJ2-7 TRBV30 CAWRRGGGTYEQYF
- TRBJ2-7 TRBV5-1 CASSLAPGSNSYEQYF
TRBD2 TRBJ2-2 TRBV9 CASSVGSGGHTGELFF
- TRBJ1-1 TRBV30 CAWSSTVNTEAFF
TRBD2 TRBJ2-3 TRBV5-4 CASMRGGFTDTQYF
- TRBJ1-4 TRBV3-1/TRBV3-2 CASSQGAGSEKLFF
TRBD1 TRBJ2-7 TRBV3-1/TRBV3-2 CASSQDWDRDYEQYF
TRBD1 TRBJ2-2 TRBV5-6 CASSPPGQGVTGELFF
TRBD1 TRBJ1-4 TRBV7-9 CASSSGQGNEKLFF
TRBD1 TRBJ2-1 TRBV24-1 CATSDAIAGTGNEQFF
- TRBJ2-3 TRBV24-1 CATGRQSTDTQYF
- TRBJ2-7 TRBV18 CASSPDRSPSYEQYF
- TRBJ1-4 TRBV7-6 CASSLVASTNEKLFF
TRBD2 TRBJ2-1 TRBV29-1 CSVTGLAGGGYNEQFF
TRBD1 TRBJ1-6 TRBV5-1 CASSLLQGAGSPLHF
TRBD2 TRBJ2-7 TRBV6-6 CASTDGGVHEQYF
- TRBJ2-7 TRBV10-3 CAITDSGGEYEQYF
- TRBJ1-1 TRBV10-3 CAISESFRNTEAFF
- TRBJ2-3 TRBV11-2 CASTPSGRRTDTQYF
TRBD2 TRBJ2-1 TRBV5-1 CASSPEGTSGNEQFF
TRBD1 TRBJ2-5 TRBV5-4 CASSLERTGSSQYF
TRBD1 TRBJ2-7 TRBV4-1 CASSGQGASYEQYF
TRBD1 TRBJ1-2 TRBV27 CASSFSGTGGRNYGYTF
TRBD1 TRBJ1-2 TRBV25-1 CASSEYGGQGAQSGYTF
TRBD1 TRBJ2-1 TRBV11-2 CASSPRQGNWYNEQFF
TRBD2 TRBJ2-7 TRBV5-6 CASSPLYNSGVSYEQYF
TRBD2 TRBJ2-1 TRBV27 CASIGLAGSSGNEQFF
- TRBJ2-3 TRBV5-1 CASSGGTDTQYF
TRBD1 TRBJ2-2 TRBV5-1 CASSLEGQGYTGELFF
- TRBJ1-1 TRBV5-1 CASSRAEGTEAFF
TRBD1 TRBJ2-3 TRBV9 CASSVGTGRTDTQYF
TRBD1 TRBJ2-7 TRBV23-1 CAGAKETGSYEQYF
TRBD2 TRBJ2-1 TRBV4-1 CASSQARVSGGAGQFF